One sample yielded the 11 T cell receptor beta chains listed below, sequenced in a study of blood T cell repertoires in COVID-19. Repertoires were generated with immunoSEQ multiplex PCR, while TCRdb's copy carries only in-frame clones and drops some. The data contain 210,000 or so clones, roughly 85% of them singletons. Sequenced input: peripheral blood. The receptors were gathered from a young woman who had recovered from COVID-19.

The V call is TRBV6-5, the J call TRBJ2-7, with TRBD1 matching 7 bases. The CDR3 has 15 amino acids. CDR1 MNHEY and CDR2 SVGAGI come from the germline V gene. Unmatched junction bases numbered 5, after V lost 2 bases and J lost 1 base. CDR3 in amino acids: CASSYVRDRSYEQYF. The CDR3 DNA reads TGTGCCAGCAGTTACGTCCGGGACAGATCCTACGAGCAGTACTTC.

The rearrangement uses TRBV29-1 and TRBJ2-3; D unclear. There are 13 residues in the CDR3. Germline V lookup: CDR1 SQVTM, CDR2 ANQGSEA. V lost 4 bases and J lost 1, with 9 bases in between. The chain's CDR3 is CSVADFGTDTQYF. In DNA, the CDR3 is TGCAGCGTTGCCGACTTTGGCACAGATACGCAGTATTTT.

The chain is built from TRBV18 and TRBJ1-3, with D possibly TRBD1 on 5 matching bases. Germline V gene lookup returns CDR1 KGHSH and CDR2 LQKENI. The ends were cut back, 3 bases at V and 1 base at J, with 7 bases in the middle. The CDR3 length is 14 residues. DNA for the CDR3: TGTGCCAGCTCACCCCAGGGATCTGGAAACACCATATATTTT. Translation gives CASSPQGSGNTIYF. Full variable domain (outside the CDR3, taken from reference TRBV18 and TRBJ1-3): NAGVMQNPRHLVRRRGQEARLRCSPMKGHSHVYWYRQLPEEGLKFMVYLQKENIIDESGMPKERFSAEFPKEGPSILRIQQVVRGDSAAYFCASSPQGSGNTIYFGEGSWLTVV.

The rearrangement links TRBV4-3 to TRBJ1-5; 7 bases fit TRBD1. The CDR3 loop spans 16 amino acids. Germline assignment: CDR1 LGHNA and CDR2 YSLEER. The junction had 4 bases not matched to a gene; V was cut back by 0 bases and J by 2 bases. The CDR3 DNA reads as TGCGCCAGCAGCCAAGATGGAGGGGGCGGCAATCAGCCCCAGCATTTT. It is translated as CASSQDGGGGNQPQHF.

The chain combines TRBV25-1 with TRBJ1-3, with a possible D match to TRBD1 (6 bases). V lost 2 bases and J lost 0, with 14 bases in between. CDR1 MGHDK and CDR2 SYGVNS come from the germline V gene. The CDR3 runs 17 residues. The CDR3 sequence: CASSENLQGLSGNTIYF. In DNA form, the CDR3 reads TGTGCCAGCAGTGAAAATTTACAGGGCCTCTCTGGAAACACCATATATTTT.

This CDR3 is CASSQVGRTGSGNTIYF. CDR3 nucleotides: TGCGCCAGCAGCCAAGTTGGCCGGACAGGCTCTGGAAACACCATATATTTT. The V gene is TRBV4-1, the J gene TRBJ1-3; 7 bases agree with TRBD1. CDR3 length: 17 amino acids. The germline V gene has CDR1 MGHRA and CDR2 YSYEKL. Trimming cost V 1 base and J 0 bases; bases outside gene matches: 6.

The genes are TRBV6-5 and TRBJ2-7, with a weak D call TRBD2 (6 bases). This CDR3 spans 14 amino acids. The germline V gene has CDR1 MNHEY and CDR2 SVGAGI. Trimming took off 4 bases at V and 6 bases at J, with 16 bases between the two ends. The CDR3 sequence: CASSSLRGEAEQYF. Here the CDR3 DNA reads TGTGCCAGCAGTTCTCTTCGAGGGGAGGCCGAGCAGTACTTC.

V usage is TRBV5-6 and J usage is TRBJ1-1; 7 bases agree with TRBD1. The CDR3 has 13 amino acids. V shed 2 bases and J 6 bases; nucleotides not matched to a gene: 4. Germline assignment: CDR1 SGHDT and CDR2 YYEEEE. The CDR3 is CASSFGQAPEAFF. Here the CDR3 DNA reads TGTGCCAGCAGCTTCGGACAGGCCCCTGAAGCTTTCTTT.

A word on this clone: A junction boundary mismatches the germline segment, possibly from a read error. The V gene is TRBV11-3, the J gene TRBJ2-1; 11 bases are a match to TRBD2. From germline, CDR1 is SGHNT and CDR2 YENEEA. The CDR3 sequence is 16 residues long. For the CDR3, the DNA is TGTGCGAGCAGTCTAGCGGGGGGACCTCCCTTCAATGAGCAGTTCTTC. Amino acid sequence: CASSLAGGPPFNEQFF.

This rearrangement joins TRBV7-9 to TRBJ2-1; 9 nucleotides align to TRBD2. This CDR3 region has 15 residues. Germline-derived CDR1 and CDR2 are SEHNR and FQNEAQ (reference sequence). The J segment lost 7 bases and the V segment lost 5 bases, leaving 9 bases of the junction unmatched. In DNA, the CDR3 is TGTGCCAGCAGCCAATCGGGACTAGCAGGTAATGAGCAGTTCTTC. Protein: CASSQSGLAGNEQFF.

The sample holds one count of this clone. The chain recombines TRBV18 with TRBJ2-1, with 7 bases that match TRBD1. Germline V lookup: CDR1 KGHSH, CDR2 LQKENI. The V gene end was trimmed by 6 bases and the J gene end by 9 bases; junction bases not matched to a gene: 11. The CDR3 consists of 14 residues. CDR3 region: CASSQRQGNVEQFF. The CDR3, as DNA: TGTGCCAGCTCCCAACGACAGGGAAACGTTGAGCAGTTCTTC.